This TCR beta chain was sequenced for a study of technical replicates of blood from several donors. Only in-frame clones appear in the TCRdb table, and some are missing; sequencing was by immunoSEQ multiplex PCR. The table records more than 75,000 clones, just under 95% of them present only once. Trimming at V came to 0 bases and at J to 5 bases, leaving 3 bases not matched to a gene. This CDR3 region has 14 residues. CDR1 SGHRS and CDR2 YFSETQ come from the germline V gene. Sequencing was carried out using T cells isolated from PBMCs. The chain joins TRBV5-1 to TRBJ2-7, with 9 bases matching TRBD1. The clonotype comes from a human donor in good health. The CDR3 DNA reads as TGCGCCAGCAGCTTGGGACAGGGGGGTAACGAGCAGTACTTC. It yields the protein CASSLGQGGNEQYF.